The entry below gives a single T cell receptor (beta chain) sequence along with its context. Assignments of participants to cohorts depended upon their own reported clinical history. This specimen belongs to a study of blood T cell repertoires in COVID-19. The wider study: Collection of acute and convalescent COVID-19 samples took place in the United States, Italy and Spain. PBMCs, B-cell-depleted T cells, or T cells provided the cDNA or gDNA that made up the material.

CDR3 length: 14 amino acids. V gave up 5 bases and J gave up 1 base, with 9 bases separating them. Germline lookup yields CDR1 MNHEY and CDR2 SVGAGI. The authors' processing: Cell counts per sample came from amplifying reference gene primers. This table comes from immunoSEQ multiplex PCR, and its TCRdb copy is limited to in-frame clones, with some not included. V and J calls and clone size come straight from that table; D and trimming were deduced from the DNA. The sample holds under 250,000 clones, roughly 80% seen once. The sample comprised PBMCs or T cells enriched from blood (not recorded which). The clonotype comes from a man aged 60 to 75 who had recovered from COVID-19. V gene TRBV6-5 combines with J gene TRBJ1-5; possible D gene TRBD1, 6 bases. CDR3 bases: TGTGCCAGCAGTCGGGACAACAGCAATCAGCCCCAGCATTTT. It specifies CASSRDNSNQPQHF.